Presented here are 13 T cell receptor beta chains from one specimen sequenced in a study of blood T cell repertoires in COVID-19. Data came from immunoSEQ multiplex PCR; TCRdb stores just in-frame clones and leaves some out. The top ten hold over 8.5% of the sample, which has a few hundred thousand clones, about 90% seen once. Sequenced sample: peripheral blood. Every receptor here comes from a woman in her 30s with COVID-19, enrolled during active disease.

The rearrangement joins TRBV4-1 to TRBJ1-1; D is unclear. The CDR3 consists of 14 residues. With 4 bases removed from V and 6 bases from J, the gap between germline ends came to 15 bases. Germline loops: CDR1 MGHRA, CDR2 YSYEKL. The CDR3 nucleotides are TGCGCCAGCAGCCTTCATGGTTGGGAGCCTGAAGCTTTCTTT. It codes for CASSLHGWEPEAFF.

V gene TRBV3-1 (or the pseudogene TRBV3-2) combines with J gene TRBJ1-6, with 11 bases lining up with TRBD1. CDR3 length equals 15 residues. The V segment lost 4 bases and the J segment 9 bases; nucleotides outside the gene matches: 5. The V gene's germline CDR1 is LGHDT and CDR2 YNNKEL (reference sequence). The CDR3 reads CASSPGQGVGSPLHF. CDR3 coding DNA: TGTGCCAGCAGCCCGGGACAGGGGGTGGGTTCACCCCTCCACTTT.

The chain links TRBV6-6 to TRBJ2-7; weak D call: TRBD2 (5 bases). The CDR3 totals 12 residues. V lost 5 bases and J 6 bases, leaving 11 bases between the germline ends. From germline, CDR1 is MNHNY and CDR2 SVGAGI (reference sequence). The CDR3: CASSPSLGEQYF. DNA for the CDR3: TGTGCCAGCAGTCCCTCACTAGGCGAGCAGTACTTC.

The V gene is TRBV3-1 (or the pseudogene TRBV3-2), the J gene TRBJ2-1; the match to TRBD2 covers 15 bases. Germline CDR1 LGHDT, CDR2 YNNKEL (reference sequence). CDR3 length: 15 residues. Unmatched junction bases numbered 6, after V lost 8 bases and J lost 7 bases. Here the CDR3 reads CASRTSGGALNEQFF. The DNA for the CDR3 is TGTGCCAGCCGGACTAGCGGGGGGGCCTTGAATGAGCAGTTCTTC.

V and J are TRBV24-1 and TRBJ1-1; 9 bases align to TRBD1. The CDR3 spans 15 residues. V lost 3 bases and J lost 3; bases outside the gene matches: 4. The germline gives CDR1 KGHDR, CDR2 SFDVKD. The CDR3 loop reads CATSDPRTGDTEAFF. CDR3 DNA sequence: TGTGCCACCAGTGATCCAAGGACAGGGGACACTGAAGCTTTCTTT.

The chain carries TRBV4-1 and TRBJ2-1; 11 bases map to TRBD2. The germline gives CDR1 MGHRA, CDR2 YSYEKL. CDR3 length equals 16 residues. V shed 0 bases, J shed 7 bases, and the junction held 5 bases outside the gene matches. In nucleotides, the CDR3 is TGCGCCAGCAGCCAAGACTGGACTAGCGGGCGTAATGAGCAGTTCTTC. Translated, it gives CASSQDWTSGRNEQFF.

V and J are TRBV19 and TRBJ1-2, with D possibly being TRBD1 (6 bases). CDR1 is LNHDA, CDR2 SQIVND, per germline (reference sequence). The V end was cut by 5 bases, the J end by 8 bases, with 9 bases between. This CDR3 region has 11 residues. The CDR3 is CASSQGGGYTF. CDR3 bases: TGTGCCAGTAGTCAAGGGGGAGGCTACACCTTC.

CDR3 coding DNA: TGCGCCAGCAGCTTGGGACAGGGAGTCCCTGAAGCTTTCTTT. This codes for CASSLGQGVPEAFF. This chain uses TRBV5-1 with TRBJ1-1, with 7 bases fitting TRBD1. Germline V gene sequence: CDR1 SGHRS, CDR2 YFSETQ. Trimming at V came to 0 bases and at J to 6 bases, leaving 5 bases not matched to a gene. This CDR3 region has 14 residues.

This sequence joins TRBV29-1 and TRBJ1-2; D may be TRBD1 (5 bases). CDR1 and CDR2 (germline): SQVTM, ANQGSEA. The CDR3 contains 13 residues. The V end lost 7 bases, the J end lost 0 bases, and 12 bases lay between the germline ends. CDR3 protein: CSGGTATNYGYTF. CDR3 nucleotides: TGCAGCGGCGGGACGGCAACTAACTATGGCTACACCTTC.

This chain connects TRBV3-1 (or the pseudogene TRBV3-2) to TRBJ1-1; 10 nucleotides align to TRBD1. The CDR3 length is 15 residues. V was pared by 1 base and J by 10 bases, with 9 bases of the junction left unmatched. Germline V CDR1 and CDR2: LGHDT, YNNKEL (reference sequence). The DNA of the CDR3 is TGTGCCAGCAGCCAAGCTGCGACAGGGGGCGCGGGAGCTTTCTTT. Its protein product is CASSQAATGGAGAFF.

The CDR3 is CASATGYSGYTF. The CDR3 nucleotides read TGTGCCAGCGCCACAGGGTATTCTGGCTACACCTTC. The V call is TRBV12-3 or TRBV12-4, the J call TRBJ1-2; D perhaps matches TRBD1 (6 bases). V was pared by 8 bases and J by 7 bases, with 14 bases between. The CDR3 runs 12 residues.

This rearrangement joins TRBV19 to TRBJ2-1; 12 bases map to TRBD2. V gave up 0 bases and J gave up 4 bases; unmatched junction bases: 7. Germline V gene sequence: CDR1 LNHDA, CDR2 SQIVND (reference sequence). The CDR3 extends over 18 amino acids. CDR3 amino acids: CASSIDSSGLAGYNEQFF. The CDR3 DNA reads TGTGCCAGTAGTATAGACTCCTCGGGACTAGCGGGTTACAATGAGCAGTTCTTC.

The chain recombines TRBV7-9 with TRBJ2-5, with 8 bases matching TRBD1. The CDR3 totals 15 residues. Germline assignment: CDR1 SEHNR and CDR2 FQNEAQ (reference sequence). V shed 1 base and J 2 bases; nucleotides not matched to a gene: 3. CDR3 nucleotide sequence: TGTGCCAGCAGCTTAGGGACAGGGCCACAAGAGACCCAGTACTTC. Translated: CASSLGTGPQETQYF.